The T cell receptor (beta chain) under discussion was sequenced for a study of cytomegalovirus exposure and HLA in healthy donors. In the study overall: Prior work identified around 100 million unique TCR beta sequences in approximately 180 million T cells.

Whole-study results and caveats: TRBV6-2, TRBV6-3 and other indistinguishable V segments were excluded. Later work found that TCR association rates differed between HLA loci; DRB1 had the most and HLA-C the fewest. An ancestry cluster, one associated with Asian ancestry, reportedly showed fewer N-insertions than the approximately 670-donor mean in a later analysis.

This CDR3 spans 13 amino acids. The V gene lost 5 bases and the J gene lost 2 bases, with 9 bases spanning the gap. CDR1 is SEHNR, CDR2 FQNEAQ, per germline (reference sequence). Primers: 60 Vbeta forward and 13 Jbeta reverse. Assay used: immunoSEQ multiplex PCR; TCRdb lists only in-frame clones, some missing. This sample has some 130,000 clones, with approximately 78% found just once. As regards this clone: Its antigen is currently unknown.

Sequencing was carried out using PBMCs. This clonotype originated in a woman in her forties or fifties in good health and CMV-seropositive. The rearrangement links TRBV7-9 to TRBJ1-1; perhaps TRBD1 as D (6 bases). The CDR3 sequence is CASSRQENTEAFF. In DNA form, the CDR3 reads TGTGCCAGCAGCAGACAGGAAAACACTGAAGCTTTCTTT.